A few counts support the clone carrying this TCR beta chain. The protocol was immunoSEQ multiplex PCR, while the TCRdb copy is restricted to in-frame clones and leaves out a portion. In the table there are tens of thousands of clones, roughly 88% of which are singletons. This sample is part of a study of T cells after somatic rescue of genetic block. This CDR3 is built from 13 residues. CDR1 and CDR2 from the germline V gene are MNHEY and SVGAGI. The ends were cut back, 7 bases at V and 2 bases at J, with 11 bases in the middle. The chain has TRBV6-5 and TRBJ1-1; possibly TRBD1 for D (6 bases). The sequence was obtained from a young man. The sample was peripheral blood mononuclear cells (PBMCs). The CDR3 region has the DNA TGTGCCAGCACCAGGGGATCAAACACTGAAGCTTTCTTT. Its translation: CASTRGSNTEAFF.